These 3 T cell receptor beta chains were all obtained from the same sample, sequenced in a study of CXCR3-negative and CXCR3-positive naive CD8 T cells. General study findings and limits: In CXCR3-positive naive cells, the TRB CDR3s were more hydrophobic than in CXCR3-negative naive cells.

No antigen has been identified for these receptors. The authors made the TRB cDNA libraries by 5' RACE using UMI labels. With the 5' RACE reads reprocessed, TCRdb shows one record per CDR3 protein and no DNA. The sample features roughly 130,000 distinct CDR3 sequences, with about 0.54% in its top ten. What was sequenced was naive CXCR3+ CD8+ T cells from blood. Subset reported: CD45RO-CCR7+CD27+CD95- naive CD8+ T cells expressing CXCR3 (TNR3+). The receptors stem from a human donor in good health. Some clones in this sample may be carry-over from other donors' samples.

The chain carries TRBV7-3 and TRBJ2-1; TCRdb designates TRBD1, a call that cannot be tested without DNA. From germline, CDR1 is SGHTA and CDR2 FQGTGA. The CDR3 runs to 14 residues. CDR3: CASSPAGDYNEQFF.

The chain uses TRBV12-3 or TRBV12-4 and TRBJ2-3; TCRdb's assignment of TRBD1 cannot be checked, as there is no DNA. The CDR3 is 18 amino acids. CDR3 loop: CASSEFPHQDRGTDTQYF.

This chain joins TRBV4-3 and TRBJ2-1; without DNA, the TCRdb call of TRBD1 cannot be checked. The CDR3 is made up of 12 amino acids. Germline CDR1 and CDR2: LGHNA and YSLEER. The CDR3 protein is CASPKGTNEQFF.